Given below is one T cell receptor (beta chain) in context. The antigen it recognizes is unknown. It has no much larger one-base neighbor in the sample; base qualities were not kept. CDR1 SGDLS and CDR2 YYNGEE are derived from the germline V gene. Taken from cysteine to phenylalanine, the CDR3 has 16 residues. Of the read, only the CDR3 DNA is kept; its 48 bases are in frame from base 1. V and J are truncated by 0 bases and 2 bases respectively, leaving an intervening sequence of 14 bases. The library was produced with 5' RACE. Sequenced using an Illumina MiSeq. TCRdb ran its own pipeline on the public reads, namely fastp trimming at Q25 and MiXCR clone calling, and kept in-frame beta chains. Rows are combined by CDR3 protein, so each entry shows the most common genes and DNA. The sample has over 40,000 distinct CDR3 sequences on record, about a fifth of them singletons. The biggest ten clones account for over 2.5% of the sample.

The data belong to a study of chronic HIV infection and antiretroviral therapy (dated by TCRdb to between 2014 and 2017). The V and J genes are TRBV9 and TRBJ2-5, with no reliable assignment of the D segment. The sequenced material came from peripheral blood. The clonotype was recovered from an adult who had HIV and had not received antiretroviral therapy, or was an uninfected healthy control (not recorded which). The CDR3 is CASSVGIRERQETQYF. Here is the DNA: TGTGCCAGCAGCGTAGGAATCAGAGAGAGACAAGAGACCCAGTACTTC.